What follows are 24 T cell receptor beta chains derived from one specimen sequenced in a study of shared T cell receptors in the human thymus. The data were produced by immunoSEQ multiplex PCR, yet TCRdb's version contains in-frame clones alone and is incomplete. The sample lists some 700,000 clones, approximately 90% seen once, with 0.01% in the top ten. Separately, the same data were catalogued under a study of human thymus T cells.

What was sequenced was thymocytes. The receptors were sampled from a boy under three years old with a congenital heart defect.

The chain carries TRBV5-8 and TRBJ2-1; D perhaps matches TRBD1 (6 bases). The germline V gene encodes CDR1 SGHTS and CDR2 YDEGEE. CDR3 size: 17 residues. Trimming cost V 1 base and J 0 bases, with 14 bases left between them. This chain's CDR3 is CASSLLGARSSYNEQFF. The DNA for the CDR3 is TGTGCCAGCAGCTTGTTGGGGGCGCGCAGCTCCTACAATGAGCAGTTCTTC.

This chain connects TRBV27 to TRBJ2-7; D is ambiguous. The germline gives CDR1 MNHEY, CDR2 SMNVEV (reference sequence). V lost 0 bases to trimming and J lost 7 bases, with 16 bases between them. This CDR3 is built from 15 residues. Here the CDR3 reads CASSLSPFGAGEQYF. The CDR3 coding sequence is TGTGCCAGCAGTTTATCTCCCTTCGGAGCTGGAGAGCAGTACTTC.

This sequence joins TRBV7-2 and TRBJ2-3; TRBD2 matches 15 bases. From germline, CDR1 is SGHTA and CDR2 FQGNSA. There are 19 residues in the CDR3. V dropped 5 bases and J dropped 0; count of bases not matched to a gene: 9. The CDR3 DNA reads as TGTGCCAGCAGCGAAGAGGGACTAGCGGGAGGACCCAGCACAGATACGCAGTATTTT. Protein sequence: CASSEEGLAGGPSTDTQYF.

The chain employs TRBV7-9 and TRBJ2-1, with D possibly being TRBD2 (5 bases). Germline V gene lookup returns CDR1 SEHNR and CDR2 FQNEAQ (reference sequence). V shed 5 bases and J shed 5 bases, with 13 bases lying between them. This CDR3 has 14 amino acids. For the CDR3, the DNA is TGTGCCAGCAGCCCCACAAGGGAGCACAATGAGCAGTTCTTC. Protein product: CASSPTREHNEQFF.

This clone has a handful of counts. This chain links TRBV27 with TRBJ2-7; tentative D call: TRBD2 (5 bases). The CDR3 consists of 14 residues. The germline gives CDR1 MNHEY, CDR2 SMNVEV (reference sequence). The V gene lost 3 bases and the J gene lost 6 bases, with 15 bases spanning the gap. The chain's CDR3 is CASSLVCGRGEQYF. The CDR3 DNA follows: TGTGCCAGCAGTTTGGTTTGCGGCCGGGGCGAGCAGTACTTC.

The genes are TRBV30 and TRBJ2-7; D is possibly TRBD2 (6 bases). Per germline, CDR1 GTSNPN and CDR2 SVGIG (reference sequence). V was shortened by 1 base and J by 0 bases, with 13 bases between the two germline ends. CDR3 length: 15 residues. The DNA for the CDR3 is TGTGCCTGGAGTGACTTATCGGGGGTCTCCTACGAGCAGTACTTC. Amino acid sequence: CAWSDLSGVSYEQYF.

The V gene is TRBV5-1, the J gene TRBJ2-2, with D possibly being TRBD1 (6 bases). This CDR3 spans 16 amino acids. With 4 bases removed from V and 1 base from J, the gap between germline ends came to 14 bases. Germline loops: CDR1 SGHRS, CDR2 YFSETQ. As DNA, the CDR3 is TGCGCCAGCAGCCCAGCCCGGGACAAGAACACCGGGGAGCTGTTTTTT. Protein sequence: CASSPARDKNTGELFF.

With regard to this clone: Sequence at one end of the junction differs from germline and may be a read error. The J gene is TRBJ2-1, the V gene TRBV7-7, with a tentative D call TRBD1 (5 bases). The V gene's germline CDR1 is SSHAT and CDR2 FNYEAQ (reference sequence). The CDR3 is 15 residues long. The CDR3 DNA reads TGTGCTAGCAGCTTAGATCAGGGAATTCACAATGAGCAGTTCTTC. The encoded protein is CASSLDQGIHNEQFF.

The chain recombines TRBV18 with TRBJ2-2; 9 positions agree with TRBD2. Germline assignment: CDR1 KGHSH and CDR2 LQKENI. This CDR3 is 17 amino acids long. The trim removed 2 bases at V and 2 bases at J, leaving 6 bases unmatched. The CDR3 nucleotides read TGTGCCAGCTCACCAGGGAAACTAGCGGGTAACACCGGGGAGCTGTTTTTT. Translated, it gives CASSPGKLAGNTGELFF.

This chain uses TRBV13 with TRBJ2-1; tentative D call: TRBD1 (5 bases). The V gene's germline CDR1 is PRHDT and CDR2 FYEKMQ (reference sequence). The V end lost 5 bases, the J end lost 5 bases, and 19 bases lay between the germline ends. CDR3 length: 16 residues. The CDR3 loop reads CASSPGRTSRDNEQFF. The CDR3, as DNA: TGTGCCAGCAGCCCAGGTCGGACATCCAGGGACAATGAGCAGTTCTTC. The variable domain in full, with the rest retrieved from reference TRBV13 and TRBJ2-1, is AAGVIQSPRHLIKEKRETATLKCYPIPRHDTVYWYQQGPGQDPQFLISFYEKMQSDKGSIPDRFSAQQFSDYHSELNMSSLELGDSALYFCASSPGRTSRDNEQFFGPGTRLTVL.

The chain recombines TRBV9 with TRBJ2-7; TRBD2 agrees at 7 bases. Germline lookup yields CDR1 SGDLS and CDR2 YYNGEE. V trimming: 3 bases; J trimming: 2 bases; junction bases outside the gene matches: 5. CDR3 length: 14 amino acids. The DNA of the CDR3 is TGTGCCAGCAGCGGCTCTAGCGGTACCTACGAGCAGTACTTC. This codes for CASSGSSGTYEQYF.

The chain joins TRBV19 to TRBJ2-1; the match to TRBD2 covers 8 bases. The CDR3 is made up of 17 amino acids. The germline CDR1 and CDR2 sequences are LNHDA and SQIVND (reference sequence). After removal of 4 bases from V and 1 base from J, the junction contained 9 bases not matched to a gene. The CDR3, as DNA: TGTGCCAGTAGTAGGGGACGGGGGGGTAGGTCCTACAATGAGCAGTTCTTC. Its protein product is CASSRGRGGRSYNEQFF.

This chain links TRBV15 with TRBJ2-4; 7 bases are a match to TRBD2. The CDR3 spans 15 residues. J lost 8 bases, V lost 1 base, and 8 bases had no gene match. Germline-derived CDR1 and CDR2 are LNHNV and YYDKDF (reference sequence). CDR3 coding DNA: TGTGCCACCAGCAGAGGAACGGGGAGGGTGCACATTCAGTACTTC. Translating gives CATSRGTGRVHIQYF.

This clone was counted only a few times. J is TRBJ1-2 and V is TRBV28; TRBD1 agrees at 8 bases. Germline CDR1 is MDHEN and CDR2 is SYDVKM. J was trimmed by 4 bases and V by 6 bases; bases with no gene match: 7. CDR3 length equals 14 residues. In DNA form, the CDR3 reads TGTGCCAGCAGGCCCAGGGGGCTAGTCTATGGCTACACCTTC. Protein product: CASRPRGLVYGYTF.

The table lists this clone with a count of one. The rearrangement joins TRBV30 to TRBJ1-4; 7 positions match TRBD1. V lost 0 bases and J lost 4; bases outside the gene matches: 8. The germline V gene has CDR1 GTSNPN and CDR2 SVGIG (reference sequence). The CDR3 has 16 amino acids. CDR3 DNA sequence: TGTGCCTGGAGTGTTCATGAGGGACAGAATAATGAAAAACTGTTTTTT. Encoded protein: CAWSVHEGQNNEKLFF.

This chain joins TRBV27 and TRBJ2-1, with 8 bases identical to TRBD2. V gave up 7 bases and J gave up 8 bases; unmatched junction bases: 10. Germline CDR1 is MNHEY and CDR2 is SMNVEV (reference sequence). The CDR3 runs to 14 residues. In DNA, the CDR3 is TGTGCCAGCAACCCGGGAGGGTCATGGCATGAGCAGTTCTTC. It translates to CASNPGGSWHEQFF.

This sequence joins TRBV13 and TRBJ1-2; TRBD1 agrees at 11 bases. The CDR3 has 17 amino acids. With V trimmed by 4 bases and J by 1 base, 8 bases remained unmatched. Per germline, CDR1 PRHDT and CDR2 FYEKMQ (reference sequence). In DNA, the CDR3 is TGTGCCAGCAGCTCGGGGACAGGGGGAGCATTTAACTATGGCTACACCTTC. The encoded protein is CASSSGTGGAFNYGYTF.

The chain uses TRBV29-1 and TRBJ2-3; weak D call: TRBD2 (6 bases). The V gene lost 1 base and the J gene lost 1 base, with 18 bases spanning the gap. This CDR3 region has 17 residues. Germline V gene data show CDR1 as SQVTM and CDR2 as ANQGSEA. CDR3 coding DNA: TGCAGCGTTGAAGTATCCTTTCGGGAGAGGGGCACAGATACGCAGTATTTT. This encodes CSVEVSFRERGTDTQYF.

The chain uses TRBV7-9 and TRBJ2-1, with 8 bases identical to TRBD2. Germline loops: CDR1 SEHNR, CDR2 FQNEAQ (reference sequence). The CDR3 is 17 amino acids. Unmatched junction bases numbered 11, after V lost 5 bases and J lost 2 bases. CDR3 loop: CASSPPPGLGAYNEQFF. As DNA, the CDR3 is TGTGCCAGCAGCCCCCCTCCGGGACTAGGGGCCTACAATGAGCAGTTCTTC.

V gene TRBV29-1 combines with J gene TRBJ2-1; TRBD1 matches at 8 bases. The germline gives CDR1 SQVTM, CDR2 ANQGSEA. The CDR3 consists of 16 residues. Trimming took 5 bases from V and 10 from J; bases not matched to a gene: 19. CDR3 protein: CSVSPRRGPKGIEQFF. The CDR3 DNA follows: TGCAGCGTTTCCCCCCGCAGGGGGCCAAAGGGGATAGAGCAGTTCTTC.

This clone has a handful of counts. The genes are TRBV10-2 and TRBJ1-3, with D perhaps matching TRBD1 (6 bases). The V end lost 7 bases, the J end lost 1 base, and 14 bases lay between the germline ends. This CDR3 contains 15 residues. Germline CDR1 reads WSHSY; CDR2 reads SAAADI. The CDR3 protein is CASIQGPESGNTIYF. The CDR3 coding sequence is TGCGCCAGCATCCAGGGGCCGGAATCTGGAAACACCATATATTTT.

CDR3 DNA sequence: TGCGCCAGCAGCTTGGGGATTGGACAGGGGGTGTACAATGAGCAGTTCTTC. Its protein is CASSLGIGQGVYNEQFF. V usage is TRBV5-1 and J usage is TRBJ2-1; 10 positions match TRBD1. CDR3 length: 17 residues. Losses at the gene ends were 0 bases for V and 4 bases for J; bases not matched to a gene: 7. The germline V gene has CDR1 SGHRS and CDR2 YFSETQ.

This clone was seen a single time. The chain employs TRBV10-2 and TRBJ2-1; D gene uncertain. V was clipped by 3 bases and J by 2 bases, with 14 bases between them. Per germline, CDR1 WSHSY and CDR2 SAAADI. The CDR3 covers 16 residues. The CDR3 DNA follows: TGCGCCAGCAGTGATCCCCCTCTTCCTCCCTACAATGAGCAGTTCTTC. Translated: CASSDPPLPPYNEQFF.

The chain carries TRBV11-2 and TRBJ1-5; D is possibly TRBD1 (6 bases). CDR3 length: 13 residues. The V and J ends lost 1 base and 6 bases respectively, with 7 bases between them. Germline values: CDR1 SGHAT, CDR2 FQNNGV. CDR3 region: CASSLAQGQPQHF. The DNA of the CDR3 is TGTGCCAGCAGCTTAGCACAGGGTCAGCCCCAGCATTTT. The full variable domain, in which reference TRBV11-2 and TRBJ1-5 provide the parts outside the CDR3, is EAGVAQSPRYKIIEKRQSVAFWCNPISGHATLYWYQQILGQGPKLLIQFQNNGVVDDSQLPKDRFSAERLKGVDSTLKIQPAKLEDSAVYLCASSLAQGQPQHFGDGTRLSIL.